This T cell receptor (beta chain) derives from a study of identical twins. Template switching added a universal primer binding site, and final cDNA carried unique molecular identifiers. TCRdb reprocessed the 5' RACE reads via MiXCR and lists one record per CDR3 protein. The sample holds some 240,000 distinct CDR3 sequences, 8% to 11% seen once. This clonotype was detected many times. The target antigen is unknown. Findings of the study overall: Carriage of fewer insertions was seen in abundant cord blood beta clonotypes, whereas memory repertoires showed none. Models underpredicted monozygotic twin sharing of out-of-frame TCR alpha.

The sequencing input was memory T cells sorted from blood. This TCR derives from a man aged 45-60 years in good health.

CDR3 protein: CASSQDAYEQYF. In nucleotides, the CDR3 is TGTGCCAGCAGCCAAGATGCCTACGAGCAGTACTTC. The V and J genes are TRBV4-2 and TRBJ2-7, with unresolved D. Trimming cost V 0 bases and J 2 bases, with 2 bases left between them. The germline V gene encodes CDR1 LGHNA and CDR2 YNFKEQ. This CDR3 comprises 12 residues.